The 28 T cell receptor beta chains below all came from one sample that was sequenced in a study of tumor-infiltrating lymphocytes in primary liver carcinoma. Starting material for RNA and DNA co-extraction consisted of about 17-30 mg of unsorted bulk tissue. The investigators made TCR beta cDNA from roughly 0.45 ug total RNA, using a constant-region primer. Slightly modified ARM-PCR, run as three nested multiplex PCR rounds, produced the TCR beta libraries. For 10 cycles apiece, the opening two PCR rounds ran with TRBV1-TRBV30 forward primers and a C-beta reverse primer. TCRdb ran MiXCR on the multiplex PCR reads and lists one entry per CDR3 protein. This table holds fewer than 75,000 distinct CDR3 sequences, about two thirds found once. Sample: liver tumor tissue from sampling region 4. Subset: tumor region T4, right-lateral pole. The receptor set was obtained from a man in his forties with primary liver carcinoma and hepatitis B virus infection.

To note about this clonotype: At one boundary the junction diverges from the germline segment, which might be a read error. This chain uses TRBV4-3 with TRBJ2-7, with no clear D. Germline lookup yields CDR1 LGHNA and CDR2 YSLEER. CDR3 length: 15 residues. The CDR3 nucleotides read TGCGCCAGCAACCAGGAACAGTTTTCTTCCTGCGAGCAGTACTTC. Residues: CASNQEQFSSCEQYF.

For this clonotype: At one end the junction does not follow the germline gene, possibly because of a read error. CDR3 in DNA: TGTGTCAGCAGCTTCGTGACAGATCCGGATTACGAGCAGTACTTC. Residues: CVSSFVTDPDYEQYF. V gene TRBV11-2 combines with J gene TRBJ2-7; D might be TRBD1 (5 bases). CDR1 is SGHAT and CDR2 is FQNNGV in the germline V gene. CDR3 length equals 15 residues.

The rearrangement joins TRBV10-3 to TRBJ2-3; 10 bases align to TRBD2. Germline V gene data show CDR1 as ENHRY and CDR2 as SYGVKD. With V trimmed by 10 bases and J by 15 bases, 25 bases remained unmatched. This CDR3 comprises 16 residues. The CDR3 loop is CATRHTSGARTDTRYF. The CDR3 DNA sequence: TGTGCCACCAGGCACACTAGCGGGGCTAGGACAGATACGCGCTATTTT.

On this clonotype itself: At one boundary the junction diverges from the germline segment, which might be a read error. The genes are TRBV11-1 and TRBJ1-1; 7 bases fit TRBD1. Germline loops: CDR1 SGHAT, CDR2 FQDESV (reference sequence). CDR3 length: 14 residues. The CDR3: CASTGTDMNIEAFF. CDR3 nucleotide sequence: TGTGCCAGCACAGGGACAGACATGAACATTGAAGCTTTCTTT.

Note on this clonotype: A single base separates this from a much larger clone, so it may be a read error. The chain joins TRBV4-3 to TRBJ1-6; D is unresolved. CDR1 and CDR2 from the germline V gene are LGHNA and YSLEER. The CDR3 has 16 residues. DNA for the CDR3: TGCACCAGCAGCCAAGCACAAACCGTCAATAATTCACCCCTCCACTTT. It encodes CTSSQAQTVNNSPLHF.

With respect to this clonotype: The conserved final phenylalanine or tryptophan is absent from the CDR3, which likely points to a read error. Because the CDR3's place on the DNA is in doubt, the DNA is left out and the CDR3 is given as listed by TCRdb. The CDR3: CASSQGDRNCGYTV. The chain combines TRBV4-1 with TRBJ1-2; the listed D gene, TRBD1, was not tested against the DNA. Per the germline V gene, CDR1 is MGHRA and CDR2 is YSYEKL. Ends included, the CDR3 has 14 residues.

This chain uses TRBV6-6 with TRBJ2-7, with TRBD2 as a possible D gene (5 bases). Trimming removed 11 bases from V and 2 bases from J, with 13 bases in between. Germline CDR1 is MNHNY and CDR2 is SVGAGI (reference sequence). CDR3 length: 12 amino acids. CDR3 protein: CAGEGSTYEQYF. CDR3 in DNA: TGTGCCGGCGAGGGATCCACCTACGAGCAGTACTTC.

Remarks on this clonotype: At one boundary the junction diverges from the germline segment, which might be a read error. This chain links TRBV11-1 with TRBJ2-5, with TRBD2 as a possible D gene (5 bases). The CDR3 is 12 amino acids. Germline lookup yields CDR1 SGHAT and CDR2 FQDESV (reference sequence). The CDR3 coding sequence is TGTGCCAGTAGCTTAAGAGGGAAGGCCCAGTGCTTC. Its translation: CASSLRGKAQCF.

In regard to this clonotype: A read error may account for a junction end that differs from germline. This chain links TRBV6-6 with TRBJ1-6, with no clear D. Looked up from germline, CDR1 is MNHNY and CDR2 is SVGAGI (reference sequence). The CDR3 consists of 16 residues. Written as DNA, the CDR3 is TGTGCCAGCGGTTACTCCCCGCAGGTGGTAGATTCACCCCTCCACTTT. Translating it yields CASGYSPQVVDSPLHF.

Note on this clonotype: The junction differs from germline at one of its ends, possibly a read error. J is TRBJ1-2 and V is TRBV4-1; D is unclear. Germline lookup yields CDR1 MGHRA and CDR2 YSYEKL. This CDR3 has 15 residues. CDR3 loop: CASSEGGPNNYGCTF. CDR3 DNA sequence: TGCGCCAGCAGCGAGGGAGGACCCAATAACTATGGCTGCACCTTC.

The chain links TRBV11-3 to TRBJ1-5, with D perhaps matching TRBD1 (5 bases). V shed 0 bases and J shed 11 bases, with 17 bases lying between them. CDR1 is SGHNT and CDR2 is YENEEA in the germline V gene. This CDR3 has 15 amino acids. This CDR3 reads CASSLDLGVAHTQHF. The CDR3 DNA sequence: TGTGCCAGCAGCTTAGATCTGGGGGTGGCTCATACCCAGCATTTT. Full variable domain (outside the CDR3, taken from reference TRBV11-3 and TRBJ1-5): EAGVVQSPRYKIIEKKQPVAFWCNPISGHNTLYWYLQNLGQGPELLIRYENEEAVDDSQLPKDRFSAERLKGVDSTLKIQPAELGDSAVYLCASSLDLGVAHTQHFGDGTRLSIL.

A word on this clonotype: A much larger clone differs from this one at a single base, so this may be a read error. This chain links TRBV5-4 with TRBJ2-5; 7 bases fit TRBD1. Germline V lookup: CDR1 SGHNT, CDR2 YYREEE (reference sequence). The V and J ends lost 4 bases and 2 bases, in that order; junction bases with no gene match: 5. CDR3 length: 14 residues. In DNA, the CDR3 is TGTGCCAGCAGCGCGTCAGGGGGTCAAGAGACCCAGTACTTC. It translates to CASSASGGQETQYF.

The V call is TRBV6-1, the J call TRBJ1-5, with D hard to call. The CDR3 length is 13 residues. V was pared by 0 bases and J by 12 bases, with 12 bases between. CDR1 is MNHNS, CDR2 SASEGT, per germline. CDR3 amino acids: CASSEALLSNQHF. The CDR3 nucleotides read TGTGCCAGCAGTGAAGCGCTTCTAAGTAACCAGCATTTT.

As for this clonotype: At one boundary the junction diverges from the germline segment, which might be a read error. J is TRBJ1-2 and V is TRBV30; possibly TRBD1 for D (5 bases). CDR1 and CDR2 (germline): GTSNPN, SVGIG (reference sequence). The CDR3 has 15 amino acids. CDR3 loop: CAWSKGTALNYCYTF. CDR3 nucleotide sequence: TGTGCCTGGAGTAAAGGGACTGCCCTAAACTATTGCTACACCTTC. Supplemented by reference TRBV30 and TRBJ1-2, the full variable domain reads SQTIHQWPATLVQPVGSPLSLECTVEGTSNPNLYWYRQAAGRGLQLLFYSVGIGQISSEVPQNLSASRPQDRQFILSSKKLLLSDSGFYLCAWSKGTALNYCYTFGSGTRLTVV.

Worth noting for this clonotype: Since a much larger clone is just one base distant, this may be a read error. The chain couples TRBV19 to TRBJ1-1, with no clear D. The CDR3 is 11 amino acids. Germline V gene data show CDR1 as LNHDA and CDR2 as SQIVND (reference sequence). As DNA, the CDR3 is TGTGCCAGTAGTGCCGGGCCTGAAGTTTTCTTT. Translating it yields CASSAGPEVFF.

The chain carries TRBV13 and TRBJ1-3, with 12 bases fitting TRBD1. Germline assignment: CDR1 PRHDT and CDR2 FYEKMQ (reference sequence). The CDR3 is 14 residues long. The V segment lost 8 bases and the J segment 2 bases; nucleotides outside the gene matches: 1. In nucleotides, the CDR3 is TGTGCCAGCGGGGACAGGGGGCCTGGAAACACCATATATTTT. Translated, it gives CASGDRGPGNTIYF.

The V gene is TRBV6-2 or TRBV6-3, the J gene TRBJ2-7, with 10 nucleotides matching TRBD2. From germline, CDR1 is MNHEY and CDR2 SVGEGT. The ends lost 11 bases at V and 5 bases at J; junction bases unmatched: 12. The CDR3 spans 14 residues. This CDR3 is CASRSSGRWHEQYF. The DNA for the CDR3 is TGTGCCTCAAGGAGTAGCGGGAGGTGGCACGAGCAGTACTTC.

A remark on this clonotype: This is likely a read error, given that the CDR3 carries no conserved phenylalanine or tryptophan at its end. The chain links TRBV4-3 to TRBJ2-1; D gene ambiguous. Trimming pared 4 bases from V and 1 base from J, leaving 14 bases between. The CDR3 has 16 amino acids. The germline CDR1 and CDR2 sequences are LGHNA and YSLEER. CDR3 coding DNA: TGCGCCAGCAGCCGAGTAGCTCAACGGTCCTACAATGAGCAGTTCTTA. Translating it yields CASSRVAQRSYNEQFL.

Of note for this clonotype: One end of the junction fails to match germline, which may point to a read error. The CDR3 DNA reads as TGTGCCAGCAGCTTAGAGCTCCTAGCGAGAAAGAATGAGCAATTCTTC. Translated: CASSLELLARKNEQFF. The chain has TRBV11-2 and TRBJ2-1; the D gene is possibly TRBD2 (6 bases). Germline V gene lookup returns CDR1 SGHAT and CDR2 FQNNGV. CDR3 size: 16 residues.

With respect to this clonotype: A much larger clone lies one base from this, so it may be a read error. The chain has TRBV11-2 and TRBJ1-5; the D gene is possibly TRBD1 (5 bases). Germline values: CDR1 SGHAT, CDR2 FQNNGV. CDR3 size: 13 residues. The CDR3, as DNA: TGTGCCAGCGGCTTAAGGGGCGATCAGCCCCAGCATTTT. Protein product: CASGLRGDQPQHF.

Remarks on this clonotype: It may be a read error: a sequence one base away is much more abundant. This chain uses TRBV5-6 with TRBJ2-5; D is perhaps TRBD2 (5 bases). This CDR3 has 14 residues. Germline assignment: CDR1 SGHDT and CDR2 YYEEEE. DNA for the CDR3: TGCGCCAGCAGCTTGGAGGCTAGCCATGAGGCCCAGTACTTC. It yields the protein CASSLEASHEAQYF.

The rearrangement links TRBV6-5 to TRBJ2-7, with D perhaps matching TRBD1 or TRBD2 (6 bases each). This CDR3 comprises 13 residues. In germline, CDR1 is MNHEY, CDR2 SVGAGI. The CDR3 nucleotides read TGTGTCGCCCATTCCGGGGGCGCGTACGAGCAGTACTTC. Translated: CVAHSGGAYEQYF.

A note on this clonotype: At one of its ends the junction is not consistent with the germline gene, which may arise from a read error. The DNA for the CDR3 is TGCACCAGCAGCCAAGGGGACAGGAACTATGGCTTCACATTC. It encodes CTSSQGDRNYGFTF. The rearrangement joins TRBV4-1 to TRBJ1-2, with TRBD1 matching over 8 bases. Looked up from germline, CDR1 is MGHRA and CDR2 is YSYEKL. The CDR3 consists of 14 residues.

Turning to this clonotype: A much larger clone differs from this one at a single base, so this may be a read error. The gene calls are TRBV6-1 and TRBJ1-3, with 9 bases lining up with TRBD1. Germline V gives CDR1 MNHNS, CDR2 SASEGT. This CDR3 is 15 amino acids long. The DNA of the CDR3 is TGTACCAGCACCCTTCTGACAGGGGGTGGAAACACCATATATTTT. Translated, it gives CTSTLLTGGGNTIYF.

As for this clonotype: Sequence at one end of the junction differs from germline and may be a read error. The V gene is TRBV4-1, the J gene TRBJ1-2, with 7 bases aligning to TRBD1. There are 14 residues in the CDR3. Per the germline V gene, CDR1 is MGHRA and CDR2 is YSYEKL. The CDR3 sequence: CASSREDRNYCYTF. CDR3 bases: TGCGCCAGCAGCCGAGAGGACAGGAACTATTGCTACACCTTC.

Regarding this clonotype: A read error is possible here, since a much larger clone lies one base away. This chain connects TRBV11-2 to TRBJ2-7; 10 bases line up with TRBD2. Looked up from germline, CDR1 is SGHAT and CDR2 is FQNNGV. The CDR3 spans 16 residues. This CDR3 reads CTSRLEPSGSWVEQYF. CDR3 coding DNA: TGTACCAGCAGATTAGAACCTAGCGGGAGCTGGGTCGAGCAGTACTTC.

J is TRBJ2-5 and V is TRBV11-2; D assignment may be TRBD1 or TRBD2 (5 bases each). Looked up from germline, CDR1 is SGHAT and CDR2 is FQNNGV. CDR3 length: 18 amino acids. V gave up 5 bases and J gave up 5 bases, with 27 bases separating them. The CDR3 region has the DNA TGTGCCAGCAGCCCTAGCTCAATCCAGGGTAAAGGGCGGGAGACCCAGTACTTC. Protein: CASSPSSIQGKGRETQYF.

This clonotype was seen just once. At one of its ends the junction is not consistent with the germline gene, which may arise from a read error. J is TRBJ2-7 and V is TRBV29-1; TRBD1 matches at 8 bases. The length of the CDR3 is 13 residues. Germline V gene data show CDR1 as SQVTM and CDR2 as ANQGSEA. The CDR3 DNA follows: TGCAGCTTTGAATGGACAGGGTCCTACGAGCAGTACTTC. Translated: CSFEWTGSYEQYF.